The 21 T cell receptor beta chains presented below share a single source sample, sequenced in a study of neurological immune-mediated disorders. In TCRdb, the 5' RACE reads were re-called with MiXCR into one record per CDR3 protein. The sample includes roughly 100,000 distinct CDR3 sequences, roughly a tenth of them seen just once. Time point given: longitudinal time-point 3. Sample: PBMCs. The source is a female donor with HTLV-1-associated myelopathy (HAM/TSP).

This clonotype has ten or more counts. The gene calls are TRBV12-3 or TRBV12-4 and TRBJ1-2; TRBD1 might be the D (5 bases). CDR3 length: 14 amino acids. The V end lost 1 base, the J end lost 4 bases, and 10 bases lay between the germline ends. CDR3 residues: CASSLGQGSYGYTF. CDR3 sequence (DNA): TGTGCCAGCAGTTTAGGGCAGGGATCCTATGGCTACACCTTC.

Points on this clonotype: This may be a read error, as it is one base from a much larger clone. This sequence joins TRBV12-3 or TRBV12-4 and TRBJ2-5, with a possible D match to TRBD1 (6 bases). V was cut by 1 base and J by 5 bases, with 14 bases left in between. CDR3 length equals 15 residues. CDR3 amino acids: CASSLEWGQVETQYF. The CDR3 DNA reads TGTGCCAGCAGTTTAGAGTGGGGGCAAGTGGAGACCCAGTACTTC.

This clonotype was picked up many times. The chain carries TRBV5-1 and TRBJ1-6, with D tentatively TRBD1 (5 bases). Per the germline V gene, CDR1 is SGHRS and CDR2 is YFSETQ. CDR3 size: 15 residues. Between the trimmed V and J ends, which lost 5 bases and 6 bases, there was a span of 15 bases. The DNA for the CDR3 is TGCGCCAGCAGTACCCAGGGAACCTCTAATTCACCCCTCCACTTT. Translated, it gives CASSTQGTSNSPLHF.

This clonotype has at least ten counts. For the CDR3, the DNA is TGTGCCAGCAGCTTATCCGTTGCTAACTATGGCTACACCTTC. It encodes CASSLSVANYGYTF. The chain couples TRBV11-2 to TRBJ1-2; no firm D call. CDR1 SGHAT and CDR2 FQNNGV come from the germline V gene. Trimming removed 2 bases from V and 0 bases from J, with 7 bases in between. The length of the CDR3 is 14 residues. The variable domain in full, with the rest retrieved from reference TRBV11-2 and TRBJ1-2, is EAGVAQSPRYKIIEKRQSVAFWCNPISGHATLYWYQQILGQGPKLLIQFQNNGVVDDSQLPKDRFSAERLKGVDSTLKIQPAKLEDSAVYLCASSLSVANYGYTFGSGTRLTVV.

V usage is TRBV20-1 and J usage is TRBJ2-1, with TRBD2 identical over 12 bases. This CDR3 has 16 amino acids. CDR1 and CDR2 from the germline V gene are DFQATT and SNEGSKA (reference sequence). Trimming cost V 3 bases and J 0 bases; bases outside gene matches: 3. The CDR3 DNA follows: TGCAGTGCTAGGTCTAGCGGGGGGGCCTCCTACAATGAGCAGTTCTTC. Translating it yields CSARSSGGASYNEQFF.

This clonotype came up many times. The rearrangement uses TRBV6-5 and TRBJ2-6; D not certain. Trimming shortened V by 2 bases and J by 4 bases, and 9 bases separated the two germline ends. Germline V CDR1 and CDR2: MNHEY, SVGAGI. CDR3 length: 15 amino acids. DNA of the CDR3: TGTGCCAGCAGTTACACTATAGAGGGGGCCAACGTCCTGACTTTC. Its translation: CASSYTIEGANVLTF.

This clonotype is a singleton in its sample. A much larger clone differs from this one at a single base, so this may be a read error. The V and J genes are TRBV5-1 and TRBJ2-3; TRBD2 might be the D (5 bases). The CDR3 consists of 14 residues. Germline lookup yields CDR1 SGHRS and CDR2 YFSETQ. This chain's CDR3 is CASRQSSSIDTQYF. Here the CDR3 DNA reads TGCGCCAGCAGGCAGTCTTCTAGCATAGATACGCAGTATTTT.

This chain connects TRBV20-1 to TRBJ1-2; D is perhaps TRBD1 (6 bases). Germline lookup yields CDR1 DFQATT and CDR2 SNEGSKA (reference sequence). The ends were cut back, 3 bases at V and 7 bases at J, with 12 bases in the middle. This CDR3 contains 12 residues. CDR3 residues: CSASKLGGGYTF. Here the CDR3 DNA reads TGCAGTGCTAGTAAATTAGGGGGTGGCTACACCTTC.

This clonotype was picked up many times. The CDR3 is CASSQTRGEQYF. CDR3 DNA sequence: TGTGCCAGCAGCCAAACCCGGGGCGAGCAGTACTTC. The chain links TRBV3-1 to TRBJ2-7; maybe TRBD2 (5 bases). Trimming stripped 2 bases from V and 6 bases from J, with 8 bases between. The germline CDR1 and CDR2 sequences are LGHDT and YNNKEL (reference sequence). The CDR3 length is 12 residues.

This clonotype was detected many times. The chain carries TRBV6-5 and TRBJ1-1, with D hard to call. V shed 0 bases and J shed 1 base, with 9 bases lying between them. The CDR3 loop spans 15 amino acids. Per germline, CDR1 MNHEY and CDR2 SVGAGI. CDR3 DNA sequence: TGTGCCAGCAGTTACTCGACGTCAGGGAACACTGAAGCTTTCTTT. Its translation: CASSYSTSGNTEAFF.

This clonotype was seen at least ten times. V usage is TRBV28 and J usage is TRBJ1-5; 11 bases align to TRBD1. The germline V gene has CDR1 MDHEN and CDR2 SYDVKM. The length of the CDR3 is 15 residues. V lost 5 bases to trimming and J lost 5 bases; unmatched junction nucleotides: 5. CDR3 nucleotides: TGTGCCAGCAGTATACCGGGACAGGGGGATCAGCCCCAGCATTTT. The encoded protein is CASSIPGQGDQPQHF.

Many counts were recorded for this clonotype. The chain recombines TRBV10-3 with TRBJ1-6; TRBD1 agrees at 9 bases. The germline gives CDR1 ENHRY, CDR2 SYGVKD. The CDR3 sequence is 13 residues long. The ends lost 7 bases at V and 8 bases at J; junction bases unmatched: 3. DNA of the CDR3: TGTGCCATCACGACAGGGGGATATTCACCCCTCCACTTT. Its protein is CAITTGGYSPLHF.

This clonotype was seen at least ten times. V is TRBV20-1 and J is TRBJ2-7; unclear D gene. The CDR3 contains 14 residues. The V end lost 0 bases, the J end lost 2 bases, and 11 bases lay between the germline ends. Germline loops: CDR1 DFQATT, CDR2 SNEGSKA (reference sequence). DNA for the CDR3: TGCAGTGCTAGAGATCTCGGCAGCACCTACGAGCAGTACTTC. This translates into CSARDLGSTYEQYF.

Only a few counts were recorded for this clonotype. The V gene is TRBV19, the J gene TRBJ2-2, with D uncertain. Trimming took off 5 bases at V and 0 bases at J, with 19 bases between the two ends. The CDR3 length is 18 residues. Germline values: CDR1 LNHDA, CDR2 SQIVND (reference sequence). CDR3 residues: CASSPNTVRHSNTGELFF. The CDR3 nucleotides are TGTGCCAGTAGTCCAAACACAGTACGGCATTCGAACACCGGGGAGCTGTTTTTT.

This clonotype was recorded many times. This sequence joins TRBV3-1 and TRBJ1-2; D call uncertain. The CDR3 loop spans 17 amino acids. Per the germline V gene, CDR1 is LGHDT and CDR2 is YNNKEL (reference sequence). Trimming removed 4 bases at V and 4 bases at J, with 22 bases between. The CDR3 reads CASSLLGSKFSGYGYTF. Here the CDR3 DNA reads TGTGCCAGCAGCCTTTTAGGCAGCAAGTTCTCGGGCTATGGCTACACCTTC.

This clonotype was seen at least ten times. V usage is TRBV5-1 and J usage is TRBJ2-5, with 7 bases identical to TRBD1. Germline lookup yields CDR1 SGHRS and CDR2 YFSETQ. V lost 0 bases and J lost 3; bases outside the gene matches: 2. This CDR3 spans 14 amino acids. The DNA for the CDR3 is TGCGCCAGCAGCTTGGTCGGGACAGAAGAGACCCAGTACTTC. Its translation: CASSLVGTEETQYF.

This clonotype appeared many times. The chain couples TRBV11-1 to TRBJ2-7, with a weak D call TRBD1 (5 bases). This CDR3 is 14 amino acids long. CDR1 is SGHAT and CDR2 is FQDESV in the germline V gene (reference sequence). The V end lost 5 bases, the J end lost 2 bases, and 13 bases lay between the germline ends. The CDR3 region has the DNA TGTGCCAGCAGCCTCCAGACAGCTGCCTACGAGCAGTACTTC. Protein product: CASSLQTAAYEQYF.

The table lists this clonotype with a few counts. The chain is built from TRBV29-1 and TRBJ2-7; D gene uncertain. V was clipped by 6 bases and J by 4 bases, with 13 bases between them. The length of the CDR3 is 12 residues. Germline V CDR1 and CDR2: SQVTM, ANQGSEA. CDR3 sequence (DNA): TGCAGCGTAACCGGGTCATGGTACGAGCAGTACTTC. Translating it yields CSVTGSWYEQYF.

This clonotype was counted ten times or more. Here the CDR3 DNA reads TGTGCCAGCAGCTTCGGGACAGGAACCTACAATGAGCAGTTCTTC. It specifies CASSFGTGTYNEQFF. V is TRBV7-2 and J is TRBJ2-1; 8 bases match TRBD1. The CDR3 contains 15 residues. Germline lookup yields CDR1 SGHTA and CDR2 FQGNSA. J gave up 2 bases and V 3 bases, and 3 bases lay outside the gene matches.

This clonotype was counted many times. This rearrangement joins TRBV6-2 or TRBV6-3 to TRBJ2-6; D is perhaps TRBD1 or TRBD2 (7 bases each). The CDR3 sequence is 20 residues long. Germline V lookup: CDR1 MNHEY, CDR2 SVGEGT. Trimming removed 7 bases from V and 4 bases from J, with 29 bases in between. In DNA, the CDR3 is TGTGCCAGCACCATAGTTGGGAGGGGGCTTCCTCTCAGAGGGGCCAACGTCCTGACTTTC. Translating it yields CASTIVGRGLPLRGANVLTF.

This clonotype was detected only once. A much larger clone sits a single nucleotide away, making a read error possible. The chain joins TRBV2 to TRBJ2-2, with D perhaps TRBD2 (6 bases). Germline-derived CDR1 and CDR2 are SNHLY and FYNNEI. The CDR3 is made up of 16 amino acids. V was clipped by 4 bases and J by 0 bases, with 12 bases between them. CDR3: CASSVEGPANTGELFF. The CDR3 DNA reads as TGTGCCAGCAGTGTGGAGGGTCCTGCGAACACCGGGGAGCTGTTTTTT.